The subject of this entry is one TCR beta chain. Its cognate antigen is unknown. The CDR3 sequence is 12 residues long. Germline CDR1 and CDR2: LNHDA and SQIVND (reference sequence). Trimming cost V 5 bases and J 1 base, with 5 bases left between them. This sample is part of a study of cytomegalovirus exposure and HLA in healthy donors. Broader study findings: Researchers reported in a later analysis that a missense DCLRE1C variant was tied to TCR beta V- and J-gene trimming.

Amplification used 60 Vbeta primers and 13 Jbeta primers. Sequencing was performed with immunoSEQ multiplex PCR; in TCRdb, only in-frame clones are kept and a portion is missing. The data hold tens of thousands of clones, with over 90% observed a single time. The chain has TRBV19 and TRBJ1-1; D uncertain. The sequencing sample was made of PBMCs. The clonotype originates from a woman younger than 35 in good health and CMV-seronegative. The CDR3 protein is CASSHRNTEAFF. The CDR3 DNA reads TGTGCCAGTAGTCACAGGAACACTGAAGCTTTCTTT.